This TCR beta chain stems from a study of cytomegalovirus exposure and HLA in healthy donors (dated by TCRdb to 2016 to 2017). With regard to the full study: A later analysis indicated that the 110 or so validation repertoires were generated on the platform also employed for the roughly 730 repertoires of the first cohort. In addition to the first cohort of 666 subjects, a separate validation cohort of approximately 120 different subjects was used. The study aimed to test whether signatures of past pathogen exposure could be identified by cataloging public T cell receptors. To predict cytomegalovirus infection status, the study brought together high-throughput TCR immunosequencing, statistical association of individual TCRs with disease status, and machine learning.

The paper's findings and limits, for the study overall: In the study, some 180 TCR beta chains were listed as associated with cytomegalovirus. In both the original and validation cohorts, the classifier was reported to diagnose cytomegalovirus status with high specificity and sensitivity. The authors suggested that the approach could potentially be generalized to other disease states and immunological phenotypes. All 110 or so repertoires were used to score co-occurrence in the validation cohort in a later analysis, because that analysis had no HLA typing for the cohort. Of the cluster scores, 85% to 95% were above 0 in a later analysis, which found that TCRs clustered in the first cohort also tended to co-occur in the roughly 130 validation repertoires. A few of the identified cytomegalovirus-associated TCR beta chains were confirmed in vitro to be specific for cytomegalovirus antigens. Across donors, most TCR sequences were observed very rarely, whereas some public TCRs were present in many individuals.

Concerning this clone itself: The target of this receptor is not known. No much larger clonotype is one base removed from it; base qualities were not supplied.

Trimming removed 5 bases from V and 5 bases from J, leaving 9 bases between the germline ends. The germline V gene (reference sequence) provides CDR1 DFQATT and CDR2 SNEGSKA. The CDR3 has 11 amino acids, counting the end cysteine and phenylalanine. The read is trimmed to its CDR3 DNA, 33 bases read in frame from base 1. The donors belonged to the validation cohort of under 150 subjects, which was separate from the 666-subject first cohort. Library generation was performed with the immunoSEQ multiplex PCR assay. The original pipeline was this. A statistical classification framework was built to diagnose cytomegalovirus status from the catalog of TCR beta chain sequences. The table was pulled from immuneACCESS by TCRdb, which kept in-frame rearrangements only. Such tables lose some clones; where checked, under half of the loss comes from unresolved V genes, and the rest has no known cause. For V, J and clone size, that table is used; D and trimming come from the DNA. The sample includes roughly 90,000 clones, with 85% observed a single time. About 20% of the sample is taken by the ten largest.

Sequencing used PBMCs. This sequence originates from a man aged 18 to 30 in good health and CMV-seropositive. This chain is built from TRBV20-1 and TRBJ1-1; the best D guess is TRBD1, with 5 bases matching. The bases read TGCAGTGCTGGGGGGAGGACTGAAGCTTTCTTT. Translated, it reads CSAGGRTEAFF.